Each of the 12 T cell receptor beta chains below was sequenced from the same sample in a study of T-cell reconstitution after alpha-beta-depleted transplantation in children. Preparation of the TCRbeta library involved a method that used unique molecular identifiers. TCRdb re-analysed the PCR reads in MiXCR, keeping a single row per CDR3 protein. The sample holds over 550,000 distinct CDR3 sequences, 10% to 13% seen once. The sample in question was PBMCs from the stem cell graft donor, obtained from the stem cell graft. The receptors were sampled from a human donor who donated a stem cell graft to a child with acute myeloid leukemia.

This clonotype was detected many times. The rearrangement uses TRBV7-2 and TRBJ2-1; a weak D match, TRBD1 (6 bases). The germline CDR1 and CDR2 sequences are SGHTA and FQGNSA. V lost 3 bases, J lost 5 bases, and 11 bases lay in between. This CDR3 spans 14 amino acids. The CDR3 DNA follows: TGTGCCAGCAGCTTGGGGGCGGATCACAATGAGCAGTTCTTC. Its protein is CASSLGADHNEQFF.

Here the CDR3 reads CASSLGQGVLYEQYF. CDR3 sequence (DNA): TGTGCCAGCAGCTTAGGGCAGGGGGTTCTCTACGAGCAGTACTTC. The chain joins TRBV7-9 to TRBJ2-7, with TRBD1 identical over 7 bases. The CDR3 extends over 15 amino acids. V shed 1 base and J 3 bases; nucleotides not matched to a gene: 6. Germline CDR1 is SEHNR and CDR2 is FQNEAQ (reference sequence).

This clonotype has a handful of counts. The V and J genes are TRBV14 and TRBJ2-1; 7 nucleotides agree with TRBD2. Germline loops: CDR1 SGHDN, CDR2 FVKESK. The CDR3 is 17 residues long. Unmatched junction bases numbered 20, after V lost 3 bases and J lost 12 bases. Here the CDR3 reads CASSQLISGSLFLGQFF. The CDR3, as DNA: TGTGCCAGCAGCCAGCTCATTAGCGGGTCTTTATTTTTGGGGCAGTTCTTC.

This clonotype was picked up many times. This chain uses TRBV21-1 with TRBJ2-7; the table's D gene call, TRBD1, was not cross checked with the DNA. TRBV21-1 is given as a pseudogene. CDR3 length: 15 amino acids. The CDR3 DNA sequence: TGTGCCAGCAGCAAAGAAAAAGGCGCCAAGGACGAGCAGTACTTC. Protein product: CASSKEKGAKDEQYF.

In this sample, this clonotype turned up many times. The CDR3 DNA reads TGTGCCAGCAGACCCTTACGACGTTTAGGTGGAGAGACCCAGTACTTC. Amino acid sequence: CASRPLRRLGGETQYF. The chain recombines TRBV11-2 with TRBJ2-5; unclear D gene. This CDR3 has 16 amino acids. The germline V gene encodes CDR1 SGHAT and CDR2 FQNNGV. Deletions cut 6 bases from V and 4 bases from J, with 21 bases between.

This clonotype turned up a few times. The CDR3 DNA is TGTGCCAGCAGCGTAGCTACAGACTCAGGGAATGAGCAGTTCTTC. It codes for CASSVATDSGNEQFF. V and J are TRBV9 and TRBJ2-1, with TRBD1 as a possible D gene (5 bases). Trimming cost V 0 bases and J 7 bases, with 14 bases left between them. The CDR3 consists of 15 residues. Germline CDR1 reads SGDLS; CDR2 reads YYNGEE.

The CDR3: CASSFAGGPETQYF. In DNA form, the CDR3 reads TGTGCCAGCAGTTTTGCGGGAGGGCCGGAGACCCAGTACTTC. The V call is TRBV27, the J call TRBJ2-5, with TRBD2 matching over 9 bases. CDR3 length equals 14 residues. Germline V gene data show CDR1 as MNHEY and CDR2 as SMNVEV (reference sequence). V dropped 3 bases and J dropped 5; count of bases not matched to a gene: 4.

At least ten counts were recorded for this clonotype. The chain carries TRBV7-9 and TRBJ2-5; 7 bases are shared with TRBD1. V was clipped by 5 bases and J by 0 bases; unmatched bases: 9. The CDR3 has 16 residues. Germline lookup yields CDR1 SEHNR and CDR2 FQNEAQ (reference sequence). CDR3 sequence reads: CASSLLGTANQETQYF. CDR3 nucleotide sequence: TGTGCCAGCAGCCTCTTAGGGACAGCAAACCAAGAGACCCAGTACTTC.

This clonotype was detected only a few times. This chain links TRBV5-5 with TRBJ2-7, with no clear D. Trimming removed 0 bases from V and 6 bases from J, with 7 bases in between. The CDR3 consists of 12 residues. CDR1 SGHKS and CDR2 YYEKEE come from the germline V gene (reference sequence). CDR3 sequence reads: CASSLGEVEQYF. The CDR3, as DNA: TGTGCCAGCAGCTTGGGAGAGGTCGAGCAGTACTTC.

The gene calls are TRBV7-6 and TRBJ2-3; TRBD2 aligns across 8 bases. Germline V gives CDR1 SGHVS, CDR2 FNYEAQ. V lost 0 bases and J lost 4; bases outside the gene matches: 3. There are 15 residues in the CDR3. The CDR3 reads CASSLATGGSDTQYF. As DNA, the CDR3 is TGTGCCAGCAGCTTAGCGACGGGAGGGTCAGATACGCAGTATTTT.

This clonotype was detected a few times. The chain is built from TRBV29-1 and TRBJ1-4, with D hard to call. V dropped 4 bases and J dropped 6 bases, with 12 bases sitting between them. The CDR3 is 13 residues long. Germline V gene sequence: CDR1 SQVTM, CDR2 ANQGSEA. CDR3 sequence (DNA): TGCAGCGTTGCCCCGACATGGGATGAAAAACTGTTTTTT. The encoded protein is CSVAPTWDEKLFF.

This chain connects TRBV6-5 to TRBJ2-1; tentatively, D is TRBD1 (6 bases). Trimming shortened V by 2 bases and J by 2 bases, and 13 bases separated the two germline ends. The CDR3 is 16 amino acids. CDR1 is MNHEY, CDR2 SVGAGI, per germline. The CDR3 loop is CASSYHDRFPYNEQFF. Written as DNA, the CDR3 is TGTGCCAGCAGTTACCATGACAGGTTCCCCTACAATGAGCAGTTCTTC.